Listed below are T cell receptor beta chains from one sample, sequenced in a study of T cells after yellow fever vaccination. TCRdb reprocessed the 5' RACE reads with MiXCR, giving one entry per CDR3 protein. The top ten clones hold approximately 25% of a sample with some 350,000 distinct CDR3 sequences, about 4% of them seen once. The source material was PBMCs, sampled 5 days after the yellow fever booster vaccination. The receptor source for this set is a man between 18 and 35 years old who received the YFV17D yellow fever vaccine. Each CDR3 is given with its conserved first and last residue. A D gene is named only where the DNA matches it firmly. Clone size appears in some rows only: once, few, many, or a class for an expanded clone.

j_call d_call clone_size v_call cdr3_aa cdr3_nt
TRBJ1-6 - many TRBV6-5 CASSYETYNSPLHF TGTGCCAGCAGTTACGAGACGTATAATTCACCCCTCCACTTT
TRBJ2-7 TRBD1 many TRBV20-1 CSAGTGVGEQYF TGCAGTGCTGGGACAGGGGTGGGCGAGCAGTACTTC
TRBJ2-6 - few TRBV4-3 CASSQDGSPGANVLTF TGCGCCAGCAGCCAAGATGGCAGTCCCGGGGCCAACGTCCTGACTTTC
TRBJ1-2 - - TRBV5-6 CASSLPSPANGYTF TGTGCCAGCAGCTTGCCCAGCCCAGCAAATGGCTACACCTTC
TRBJ2-2 - many TRBV7-2 CASSFDSQNTGELFF TGTGCCAGCAGCTTCGACTCCCAGAACACCGGGGAGCTGTTTTTT
TRBJ1-1 - few TRBV18 CASSPISGDTEAFF TGTGCCAGCTCACCCATATCAGGGGACACTGAAGCTTTCTTT
TRBJ2-3 TRBD2 - TRBV5-1 CASSLGSSGVTDTQYF TGCGCCAGCAGCTTGGGATCCAGCGGGGTCACAGATACGCAGTATTTT
TRBJ1-5 TRBD1 many TRBV6-2/TRBV6-3 CASSYSSRGRQPQHF TGTGCCAGCAGTTACTCATCCAGGGGGCGTCAGCCCCAGCATTTT
TRBJ1-2 - many TRBV7-2 CASSRDSLYGYTF TGTGCCAGCAGCCGCGACAGCCTCTATGGCTACACCTTC
TRBJ2-3 - many TRBV7-9 CASSFPGGNTDTQYF TGTGCCAGCAGCTTCCCAGGGGGGAACACAGATACGCAGTATTTT
TRBJ2-7 - few TRBV24-1 CATSDPLTDPSNEQYF TGTGCCACCAGTGACCCCCTGACAGACCCTTCCAACGAGCAGTACTTC
TRBJ2-2 - - TRBV7-6 CASSLDRTTGELFF TGTGCCAGCAGCTTAGACAGAACCACCGGGGAGCTGTTTTTT
TRBJ2-4 - - TRBV7-2 CASSPTVGKNIQYF TGTGCCAGCAGCCCGACCGTAGGCAAAAACATTCAGTACTTC
TRBJ1-2 TRBD1 few TRBV7-2 CASSPRAGTVKGPGYTF TGTGCCAGCAGCCCCCGGGCGGGGACAGTGAAGGGCCCAGGCTACACCTTC
TRBJ1-1 - few TRBV15 CATRSDKANTEAFF TGTGCCACCAGGTCCGACAAGGCTAACACTGAAGCTTTCTTT
TRBJ2-5 - many TRBV5-1 CASSPGHGSQETQYF TGCGCCAGCAGCCCCGGCCATGGCAGCCAAGAGACCCAGTACTTC
TRBJ1-5 - many TRBV5-1 CASSRLPGQLSNQPQHF TGCGCCAGCAGCCGTCTACCAGGACAGCTTAGCAATCAGCCCCAGCATTTT
TRBJ2-1 TRBD2 many TRBV30 CAWNGGGAGEQFF TGTGCCTGGAACGGCGGGGGGGCGGGTGAGCAGTTCTTC
TRBJ2-3 - many TRBV4-1 CASSQGGGSGDTQYF TGCGCCAGCAGCCAAGGGGGAGGTTCAGGAGATACGCAGTATTTT
TRBJ2-7 TRBD1 - TRBV5-1 CASSQGDTSYEQYF TGCGCCAGCAGCCAGGGGGACACATCCTACGAGCAGTACTTC
TRBJ2-7 - few TRBV5-6 CASSLGFEQYF TGTGCCAGCAGCTTGGGGTTCGAGCAGTACTTC
TRBJ2-4 - - TRBV21-1 CASMELALAREAAINIQYF TGTGCCAGCATGGAATTGGCCCTTGCCAGGGAGGCCGCCATAAACATTCAGTACTTC
TRBJ1-1 - few TRBV19 CASSQQGLLTEAFF TGTGCCAGTAGCCAACAGGGCTTGCTCACTGAAGCTTTCTTT
TRBJ2-2 TRBD2 few TRBV7-6 CASTLRPGGSGANTGELFF TGTGCCAGCACCCTACGACCGGGAGGTAGCGGGGCGAACACCGGGGAGCTGTTTTTT
TRBJ2-7 - few TRBV7-3 CASSLADSAAYEQYF TGTGCCAGCAGCTTAGCCGACAGCGCAGCCTACGAGCAGTACTTC
TRBJ1-4 - few TRBV5-4 CASSLSLRGHEKLFF TGTGCCAGCAGCTTGTCTCTGAGAGGGCATGAAAAACTGTTTTTT
TRBJ1-4 TRBD1 - TRBV7-6 CASSSDRANEKLFF TGTGCCAGCAGCTCGGACAGGGCTAATGAAAAACTGTTTTTT
TRBJ1-1 - many TRBV5-6 CASSLATGYTEAFF TGTGCCAGCAGCTTGGCAACGGGGTACACTGAAGCTTTCTTT
TRBJ2-5 TRBD2 many TRBV7-2 CASSLTAGAQETQYF TGTGCCAGCAGCTTAACAGCGGGGGCACAAGAGACCCAGTACTTC
TRBJ2-6 - many TRBV4-1 CASSQVGRRANVLTF TGCGCCAGCAGCCAAGTAGGGAGGAGGGCCAACGTCCTGACTTTC
TRBJ2-1 TRBD2 - TRBV11-3 CASSAWTSGGAYNEQFF TGTGCCAGCAGCGCGTGGACTAGCGGGGGGGCCTACAATGAGCAGTTCTTC
TRBJ1-4 - few TRBV28 CASSWHGGAATNEKLFF TGTGCCAGCAGTTGGCACGGGGGTGCCGCAACTAATGAAAAACTGTTTTTT
TRBJ1-2 - few TRBV12-3/TRBV12-4 CAAPPQGGWRRSGYGYTF TGTGCCGCCCCCCCACAGGGTGGTTGGAGGCGCTCCGGCTATGGCTACACCTTC
TRBJ1-2 - many TRBV28 CASSFGVDGYTF TGTGCCAGCAGTTTTGGGGTAGACGGCTACACCTTC
TRBJ2-5 - - TRBV7-2 CASSLVFGGGARTQYF TGTGCCAGCAGCTTAGTGTTTGGAGGGGGGGCCAGGACCCAGTACTTC
TRBJ1-2 - few TRBV12-3/TRBV12-4 CASSLRTVGYTF TGTGCCAGCAGTCTAAGGACTGTCGGCTACACCTTC
TRBJ2-3 TRBD2 many TRBV24-1 CATSDSPGLADTDTQYF TGTGCCACCAGTGATTCCCCGGGACTAGCGGACACAGATACGCAGTATTTT
TRBJ2-1 TRBD2 - TRBV5-5 CASSPGLVWQFF TGTGCCAGCAGCCCGGGACTAGTGTGGCAGTTCTTC
TRBJ1-4 TRBD1 few TRBV10-3 CAISRTGASNEKLFF TGTGCCATCAGTCGGACAGGGGCTTCTAATGAAAAACTGTTTTTT
TRBJ2-7 TRBD1 few TRBV11-2 CASSLVAGQGGQYF TGTGCCAGCAGCTTAGTGGCGGGACAGGGAGGGCAGTACTTC
TRBJ1-5 - many TRBV7-2 CASSLSGAGEPQHF TGTGCCAGCAGCCTCTCGGGGGCCGGGGAGCCCCAGCATTTT
TRBJ2-7 - few TRBV11-2 CASSFQVTSYEQYF TGTGCCAGCAGCTTTCAAGTGACCTCCTACGAGCAGTACTTC
TRBJ2-3 TRBD2 - TRBV5-1 CASSPRLAGGLADTQYF TGCGCCAGCAGCCCTCGACTAGCGGGGGGCCTCGCAGATACGCAGTATTTT
TRBJ2-2 - many TRBV11-2 CASSLVSYTGELFF TGTGCCAGCAGCTTAGTTTCGTACACCGGGGAGCTGTTTTTT
TRBJ1-6 - many TRBV12-3/TRBV12-4 CASSYVRPSPLHF TGTGCCAGCAGTTACGTCCGCCCCTCACCCCTCCACTTT
TRBJ2-3 TRBD1 many TRBV29-1 CSARRQGSADTQYF TGCAGCGCCCGACGACAGGGGTCCGCAGATACGCAGTATTTT
TRBJ1-2 - many TRBV6-2/TRBV6-3 CASSQPANYGYTF TGTGCCAGCTCCCAGCCCGCTAACTATGGCTACACCTTC
TRBJ2-7 - - TRBV7-8 CASSVGGGAYEQYF TGTGCCAGCAGCGTGGGGGGCGGGGCTTACGAGCAGTACTTC
TRBJ1-3 - - TRBV12-3/TRBV12-4 CASSFVLGRENTIYF TGTGCCAGCAGTTTCGTGTTGGGACGGGAAAACACCATATATTTT
TRBJ1-2 TRBD1 many TRBV4-2 CASSQRDRGYDYGYTF TGTGCCAGCAGCCAAAGGGACAGGGGATACGACTATGGCTACACCTTC
TRBJ2-3 - - TRBV10-1 CASSDRRAERDTQYF TGCGCCAGCAGTGACCGAAGAGCGGAGAGGGATACGCAGTATTTT
TRBJ1-4 - - TRBV15 CATRPRGNEKLFF TGTGCCACCAGGCCCCGCGGTAATGAAAAACTGTTTTTT
TRBJ2-5 - - TRBV5-1 CASSLAIGDQETQYF TGCGCCAGCAGCTTGGCCATCGGCGACCAGGAGACCCAGTACTTC
TRBJ2-2 - many TRBV5-1 CASSLVHPPAGELFF TGCGCCAGCAGCTTGGTGCATCCGCCGGCCGGGGAGCTGTTTTTT
TRBJ1-4 - few TRBV3-1 CASSPIGREKLFF TGTGCCAGCAGCCCTATCGGGAGGGAAAAACTGTTTTTT
TRBJ2-7 - many TRBV5-4 CASSDGGWRPYEQYF TGTGCCAGCAGTGACGGGGGTTGGAGGCCCTACGAGCAGTACTTC
TRBJ1-1 TRBD1 few TRBV10-2 CATRQGRATEAFF TGCGCCACCAGACAGGGACGGGCCACTGAAGCTTTCTTT
TRBJ1-6 - few TRBV7-9 CASHPGGQGQSPLHF TGTGCCAGCCATCCCGGTGGCCAGGGCCAATCACCCCTCCACTTT
TRBJ1-5 TRBD1 - TRBV12-3/TRBV12-4 CASSAITGGNRPQHF TGTGCCAGCAGCGCGATAACAGGGGGCAATAGGCCCCAGCATTTT